This note documents a single T cell receptor (beta chain) sequence. The antigen is not known. Looked up from germline, CDR1 is MNHEY and CDR2 is SVGEGT. This CDR3 is 15 amino acids long. V gave up 5 bases and J gave up 4 bases; unmatched junction bases: 8. The TCRbeta library incorporated unique molecular identifiers. TCRdb ran MiXCR on the PCR reads and lists one entry per CDR3 protein. This sample yields fewer than 550,000 distinct CDR3 sequences, of which around 10% are seen a single time; approximately 14% belongs to the top ten. The data were obtained in a study of T-cell reconstitution after alpha-beta-depleted transplantation in children. Overall study results and limits: Expanded graft clones, several hundred of them, were reportedly the source of alpha-beta T cells about two months after transplant.

The sequence derives from a female patient aged 2 to 10 who had a stem cell transplant for aplastic anemia, so the T cells may come from the graft donor. The J gene is TRBJ2-1, the V gene TRBV6-2 or TRBV6-3; 7 bases are shared with TRBD2. This specimen was PBMCs, mostly from graft donor cells, taken 180 days after TCRalphabeta/CD19-depleted stem cell transplant. This CDR3 reads CASSTPTSWYNEQFF. The CDR3, as DNA: TGTGCCAGCAGTACTCCGACTAGCTGGTACAATGAGCAGTTCTTC.